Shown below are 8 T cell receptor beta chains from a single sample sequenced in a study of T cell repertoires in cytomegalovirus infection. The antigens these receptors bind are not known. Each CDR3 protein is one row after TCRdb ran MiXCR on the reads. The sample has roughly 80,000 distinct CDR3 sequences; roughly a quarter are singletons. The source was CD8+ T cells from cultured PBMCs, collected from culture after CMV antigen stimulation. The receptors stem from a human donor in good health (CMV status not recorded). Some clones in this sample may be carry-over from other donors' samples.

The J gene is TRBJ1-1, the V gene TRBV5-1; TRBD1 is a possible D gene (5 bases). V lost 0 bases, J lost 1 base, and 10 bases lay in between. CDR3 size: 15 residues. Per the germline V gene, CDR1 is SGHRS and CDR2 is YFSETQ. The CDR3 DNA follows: TGCGCCAGCAGCTTGGTCGGGACGGAGAACACTGAAGCTTTCTTT. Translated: CASSLVGTENTEAFF.

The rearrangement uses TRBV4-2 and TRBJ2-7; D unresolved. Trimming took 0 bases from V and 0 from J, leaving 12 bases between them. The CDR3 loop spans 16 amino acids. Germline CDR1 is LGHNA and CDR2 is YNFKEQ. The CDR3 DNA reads TGTGCCAGCAGCCAAGAAAATGGTGCGGCCTCCTACGAGCAGTACTTC. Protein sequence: CASSQENGAASYEQYF.

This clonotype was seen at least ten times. CDR3 in DNA: TGTGCCAGCAGTTTATCCCCCGGCCTGGGGAAACTGTTTTTT. Encoded protein: CASSLSPGLGKLFF. The rearrangement uses TRBV27 and TRBJ1-4; D unresolved. The CDR3 has 14 residues. The V and J ends lost 0 bases and 11 bases respectively, with 13 bases between them. Germline values: CDR1 MNHEY, CDR2 SMNVEV (reference sequence).

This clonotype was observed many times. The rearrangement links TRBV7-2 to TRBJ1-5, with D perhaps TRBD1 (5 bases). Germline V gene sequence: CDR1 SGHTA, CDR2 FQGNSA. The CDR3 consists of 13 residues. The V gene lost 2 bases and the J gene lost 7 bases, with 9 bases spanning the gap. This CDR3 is CASSLWGSQPQHF. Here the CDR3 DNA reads TGTGCCAGCAGCTTATGGGGGAGCCAGCCCCAGCATTTT.

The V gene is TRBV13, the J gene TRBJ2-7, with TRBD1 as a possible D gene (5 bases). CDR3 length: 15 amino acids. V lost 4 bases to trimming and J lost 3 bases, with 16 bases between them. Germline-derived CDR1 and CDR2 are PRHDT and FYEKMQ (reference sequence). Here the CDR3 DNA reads TGTGCCAGCAGCTCTTCGTTGCAGGACAACTACGAGCAGTACTTC. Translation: CASSSSLQDNYEQYF. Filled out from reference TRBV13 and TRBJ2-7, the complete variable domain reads AAGVIQSPRHLIKEKRETATLKCYPIPRHDTVYWYQQGPGQDPQFLISFYEKMQSDKGSIPDRFSAQQFSDYHSELNMSSLELGDSALYFCASSSSLQDNYEQYFGPGTRLTVT.

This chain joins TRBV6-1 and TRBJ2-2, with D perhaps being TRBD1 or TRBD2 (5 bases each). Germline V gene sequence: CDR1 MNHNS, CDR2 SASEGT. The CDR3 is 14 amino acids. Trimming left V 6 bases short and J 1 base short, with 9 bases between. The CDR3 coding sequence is TGTGCCAGCAGCCGGGACGTGAACACCGGGGAGCTGTTTTTT. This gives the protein CASSRDVNTGELFF.

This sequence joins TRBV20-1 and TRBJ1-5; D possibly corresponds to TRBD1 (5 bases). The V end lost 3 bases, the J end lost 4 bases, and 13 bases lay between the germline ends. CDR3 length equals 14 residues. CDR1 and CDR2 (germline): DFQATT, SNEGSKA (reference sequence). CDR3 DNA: TGCAGTGCTAGGGATCACAGGAGGAATCAGCCCCAGCATTTT. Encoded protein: CSARDHRRNQPQHF.

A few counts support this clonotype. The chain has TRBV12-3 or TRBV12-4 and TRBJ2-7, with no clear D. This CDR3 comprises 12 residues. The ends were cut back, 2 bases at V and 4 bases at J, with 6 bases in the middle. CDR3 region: CASSLLVYEQYF. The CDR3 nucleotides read TGTGCCAGCAGTTTATTGGTATACGAGCAGTACTTC.